This T cell receptor beta chain was profiled in a study of cytomegalovirus exposure and HLA in healthy donors. For the study at large: The 120 validation repertoires, a later analysis reported, used the same platform as the approximately 670 repertoires from the first cohort.

This CDR3 is built from 15 residues. From germline, CDR1 is MNHEY and CDR2 SVGAGI. The junction had 4 bases not matched to a gene; V was cut back by 5 bases and J by 2 bases. From the 120-subject validation cohort, which was separate from the approximately 700-subject first cohort, the donors were drawn. The assay was immunoSEQ multiplex PCR, and TCRdb's table has in-frame clones only and misses some. The sample lists roughly 64,000 clones, 90% to 95% occurring once. The V gene is TRBV6-5, the J gene TRBJ2-2; 8 bases map to TRBD1. The TCR sequence derives from a woman under 30 in good health and CMV-seropositive. Sequenced sample: PBMCs. The CDR3 here is CASSVQGGNTGELFF. The CDR3 DNA is TGTGCCAGCAGTGTACAGGGGGGCAACACCGGGGAGCTGTTTTTT.